A selection of T cell receptor beta chains follows, all from one sample in a study of blood T cell repertoires in COVID-19. The assay was immunoSEQ multiplex PCR, and TCRdb's table has in-frame clones only and misses some. The table has just over 250,000 clones, around 89% seen once; the top ten hold roughly 3.9%. Sequencing was carried out using peripheral blood. These receptors all stem from a man aged 60 to 75 who had recovered from COVID-19. Both conserved end residues are part of each CDR3. The order of the fields is CDR3 DNA, CDR3 protein, D gene, CDR3 length, J gene, clone size, V gene. A D gene is named only where the DNA matches it firmly. Clone size is stated in some rows and not others, as once, few, many or a class when expanded.

TGTGCCAGCAGGCCCGGGGGCTCCTACAATGAGCAGTTCTTC | CASRPGGSYNEQFF | NA | 14 | TRBJ2-1 | NA | TRBV7-2
TGTGCCAGCAGCCAAGCGAGTCACAGGGAAATCTACGAGCAGTACTTC | CASSQASHREIYEQYF | NA | 16 | TRBJ2-7 | NA | TRBV6-2/TRBV6-3
TGTGCCAGCACCAGAACTTCAACGAACACCGGGGAGCTGTTTTTT | CASTRTSTNTGELFF | NA | 15 | TRBJ2-2 | NA | TRBV7-9
TGTGCCAGCAGCCAAAATTTCGGACAGCCCCTCGGGGCTTTCTTT | CASSQNFGQPLGAFF | NA | 15 | TRBJ1-1 | NA | TRBV3-1/TRBV3-2
TGTGCCAGCACCCTAAGACAGGGGGGTGAAAAACTGTTTTTT | CASTLRQGGEKLFF | TRBD1 | 14 | TRBJ1-4 | NA | TRBV4-2
TGTGCCAGCAGCTCGCTAGCGGGGGGATCCACAGATACGCAGTATTTT | CASSSLAGGSTDTQYF | TRBD2 | 16 | TRBJ2-3 | once | TRBV7-9
TGTGCCAGCAGCCTGGGAGGAATTACCGGGGAGCTGTTTTTT | CASSLGGITGELFF | NA | 14 | TRBJ2-2 | NA | TRBV11-3
TGTGCCAGCATCGAACTCGACCGGGACAGGGGAAAAGAGACCCAGTACTTC | CASIELDRDRGKETQYF | TRBD1 | 17 | TRBJ2-5 | NA | TRBV28
TGTGCCATCAGTGACCCCGCACAGGGGGCGGTTGAAAAACTGTTTTTT | CAISDPAQGAVEKLFF | TRBD1 | 16 | TRBJ1-4 | NA | TRBV10-3
TGCAGCGCGACAGGGCTTGATGAGCAGTTCTTC | CSATGLDEQFF | TRBD1 | 11 | TRBJ2-1 | NA | TRBV29-1
TGTGCCAGTAGATCTCCAACAGGGGGGAACACTGAAGCTTTCTTT | CASRSPTGGNTEAFF | TRBD1 | 15 | TRBJ1-1 | NA | TRBV19
TGCGCCAGCAGTTTGACTATCCCCGGGGAGCTGTTTTTT | CASSLTIPGELFF | NA | 13 | TRBJ2-2 | NA | TRBV10-2
TGTGCCAGCAGCGCAGGACTAGCGACGGAGACAGATACGCAGTATTTT | CASSAGLATETDTQYF | TRBD2 | 16 | TRBJ2-3 | NA | TRBV9
TGTGCCAGTACCGTGTTGCGGGACAGGGGGGGTTATTATAGCAATCAGCCCCAGCATTTT | CASTVLRDRGGYYSNQPQHF | TRBD1 | 20 | TRBJ1-5 | NA | TRBV19
TGCGCCAGCAGCGCGGGCTTAGGGGAGCTGTTTTTT | CASSAGLGELFF | NA | 12 | TRBJ2-2 | few | TRBV5-1
TGTGCCAGCAGCTTGTATAGCGGGGTACACACAGATACGCAGTATTTT | CASSLYSGVHTDTQYF | TRBD2 | 16 | TRBJ2-3 | NA | TRBV5-8
TGTGCCAGCAGTTATAGACTAGCCCACCAAGAGACCCAGTACTTC | CASSYRLAHQETQYF | TRBD2 | 15 | TRBJ2-5 | few | TRBV6-5
TGTGCCTGGAGTGTACTTCTAGCGGGGGGGCTTGGGGCCAACGTCCTGACTTTC | CAWSVLLAGGLGANVLTF | TRBD2 | 18 | TRBJ2-6 | NA | TRBV30
TGCGCCAGCAGCCAATCTGAACAGGGTTACGAGCAGTACTTC | CASSQSEQGYEQYF | NA | 14 | TRBJ2-7 | NA | TRBV4-1
TGTGCCAGCAGCGTAGGGGGGACTAGCATTAACAATGAGCAGTTCTTC | CASSVGGTSINNEQFF | TRBD2 | 16 | TRBJ2-1 | NA | TRBV9
TGTGCCAGCTCCTCATTCGGGACTGGGAACAGTGGTTACGAGCAGTACTTC | CASSSFGTGNSGYEQYF | NA | 17 | TRBJ2-7 | NA | TRBV18
TGTGCCAGCAGTTATACAGGGCTTCGGGAGACCCAGTACTTC | CASSYTGLRETQYF | NA | 14 | TRBJ2-5 | NA | TRBV6-2/TRBV6-3
TGTGCCAGCAGCCCGCCAGGGGGCCCTTCCTACGAGCAGTACTTC | CASSPPGGPSYEQYF | TRBD1 | 15 | TRBJ2-7 | NA | TRBV3-1/TRBV3-2
TGTGCCAGCAGCACGGGGGGAAACTATGGCTACACCTTC | CASSTGGNYGYTF | NA | 13 | TRBJ1-2 | NA | TRBV3-1/TRBV3-2
TGTGCCAGCAGTGATTGGACAGGCACTGAAGCTTTCTTT | CASSDWTGTEAFF | TRBD1 | 13 | TRBJ1-1 | NA | TRBV6-4
TGTGCCAGCAGACTTCAACAGGTTGAAGCTTTCTTT | CASRLQQVEAFF | NA | 12 | TRBJ1-1 | few | TRBV6-6
TGTGCCAGCCGTGATCGGGGAGGGCTTGACTCGTATGGCTACACCTTC | CASRDRGGLDSYGYTF | NA | 16 | TRBJ1-2 | once | TRBV27
TGTGCCAGCCAAAAGGACAGATTCCCAGAAGCTTTCTTT | CASQKDRFPEAFF | NA | 13 | TRBJ1-1 | NA | TRBV19
TGTGCCAGCAGCTTAGTGGGAGGGGACTCACACTCCTACGAGCAGTACTTC | CASSLVGGDSHSYEQYF | TRBD2 | 17 | TRBJ2-7 | NA | TRBV13
TGTGCCAGTAGTATAAGGCCTTGGGACAGACCAAACGCTTATGGCTACACCTTC | CASSIRPWDRPNAYGYTF | TRBD1 | 18 | TRBJ1-2 | NA | TRBV19
TGTGCCAGCAGCTTGGCAGGATATAATTCACCCCTCCACTTT | CASSLAGYNSPLHF | NA | 14 | TRBJ1-6 | NA | TRBV5-6
TGTGCCAGCACCTATGGGGGGGGACAGGGACACACCATATATTTT | CASTYGGGQGHTIYF | TRBD1 | 15 | TRBJ1-3 | NA | TRBV6-5
TGTGCCAGCAGCCTAAGCGGAGTCGGGACAGAAGCTTTCTTT | CASSLSGVGTEAFF | NA | 14 | TRBJ1-1 | NA | TRBV5-8
TGTGCCTGGAGTGTAGGGGCGGAGCAGCCCCAGCATTTT | CAWSVGAEQPQHF | NA | 13 | TRBJ1-5 | NA | TRBV30
TGTGCCAGCAGCTTGCCGTCTAATGAAAAACTGTTTTTT | CASSLPSNEKLFF | NA | 13 | TRBJ1-4 | once | TRBV5-4
TGTGCCAGCAGCCCCCCGGGATCCTACGAGCAGTACTTC | CASSPPGSYEQYF | NA | 13 | TRBJ2-7 | NA | TRBV11-2
TGTGCCAGCAGCCAAGTCGGACCGACAGGGTTCGGGATGAACACTGAAGCTTTCTTT | CASSQVGPTGFGMNTEAFF | TRBD1 | 19 | TRBJ1-1 | NA | TRBV4-2
TGTGCCAGCAGCTTGGGGAGACTAGCGGGGGGCGTCACAGATACGCAGTATTTT | CASSLGRLAGGVTDTQYF | TRBD2 | 18 | TRBJ2-3 | NA | TRBV7-3
TGCGCCAGCAGCTCCGGGACTTTTTTGTCACCCCTCCACTTT | CASSSGTFLSPLHF | NA | 14 | TRBJ1-6 | NA | TRBV5-1
TGTGCCAGCAGACCACCGGGACAGGGGGTTAATGAAAAACTGTTTTTT | CASRPPGQGVNEKLFF | TRBD1 | 16 | TRBJ1-4 | NA | TRBV6-6
TGTGCCAGCAGCCCACTAGCGGGGGGGCCAGACTACAATGAGCAGTTCTTC | CASSPLAGGPDYNEQFF | TRBD2 | 17 | TRBJ2-1 | NA | TRBV7-9
TGTGCCAGCAGTAGATCTAGCGGGGGGGGCATCCAGTCAACCAATGAGCAGTTCTTC | CASSRSSGGGIQSTNEQFF | TRBD2 | 19 | TRBJ2-1 | once | TRBV6-2/TRBV6-3
TGTGCCAGCATCGGCCGTTCTACAGGGGTGACCACTGAAGCTTTCTTT | CASIGRSTGVTTEAFF | TRBD1 | 16 | TRBJ1-1 | NA | TRBV2
TGTGCCAGTAGTATGGGGGGTGAAGGTGAGCAGTTCTTC | CASSMGGEGEQFF | NA | 13 | TRBJ2-1 | NA | TRBV19
TGTGCCAGCAGCTCTCGGACTAGCGGGGGACGTGGGGCCAACGTCCTGACTTTC | CASSSRTSGGRGANVLTF | TRBD2 | 18 | TRBJ2-6 | NA | TRBV13
TGTGCCAGCAGCTTAACTTCGCGGCCTAGCACAGATACGCAGTATTTT | CASSLTSRPSTDTQYF | NA | 16 | TRBJ2-3 | NA | TRBV7-3
TGTGCCCCAAGGGACAGGGAAAAACGTAACTATGGCTACACCTTC | CAPRDREKRNYGYTF | NA | 15 | TRBJ1-2 | NA | TRBV12-1
TGCAGCGTCGGCGATTGGAGGGGAGCTAATGAAAAACTGTTTTTT | CSVGDWRGANEKLFF | NA | 15 | TRBJ1-4 | NA | TRBV29-1
TGTGCCAGCAGTTTCGGGAGGGGCTACACCTTC | CASSFGRGYTF | NA | 11 | TRBJ1-2 | NA | TRBV6-7
TGTGCCAGTAGTACCAGGGGGCGCATCACTGAAGCTTTCTTT | CASSTRGRITEAFF | TRBD1 | 14 | TRBJ1-1 | NA | TRBV19
TGTGCCAGCAGCTCGACAGGCTCCTACGAGCAGTACTTC | CASSSTGSYEQYF | NA | 13 | TRBJ2-7 | NA | TRBV7-2
TGTGCCAGCAGTCCCCTGGGACAGGGCGGGCAAAATCAGCCCCAGCATTTT | CASSPLGQGGQNQPQHF | TRBD1 | 17 | TRBJ1-5 | few | TRBV27
TGTGCCAGCAGTGATCAGGGCTTGAACACTGAAGCTTTCTTT | CASSDQGLNTEAFF | NA | 14 | TRBJ1-1 | once | TRBV2
TGTGCCAGCAGTGCTGGACAGGGGTGGGGCTACACCTTC | CASSAGQGWGYTF | TRBD1 | 13 | TRBJ1-2 | NA | TRBV12-3/TRBV12-4
TGTGCCAGCAGTGAGACAGGGTTTTACGAGCAGTACTTC | CASSETGFYEQYF | TRBD1 | 13 | TRBJ2-7 | NA | TRBV25-1
TGCGCCAGCAGCTTGGAGGGGACAGGATTGAACACTGAAGCTTTCTTT | CASSLEGTGLNTEAFF | TRBD1 | 16 | TRBJ1-1 | NA | TRBV5-1